This T cell receptor beta chain was recovered during a study of T cells in Graves' hyperthyroidism and ophthalmopathy. Study background: Before any treatment, at initial diagnosis, peripheral blood was collected. Whole-study results and caveats: In the analysis, a 13 V-J model separated ophthalmopathy from stable hyperthyroidism.

This clonotype was counted a few times. The antigen is undetermined. V dropped 0 bases and J dropped 4 bases, with 10 bases sitting between them. The CDR3 has 15 amino acids. Germline CDR1 SGHDN, CDR2 FVKESK. Reasons for excluding patients were uncontrolled infection, other autoimmune disease, pregnancy or lactation. The source of the PBMCs was less than 12 ml of fresh peripheral blood. Template material for amplifying TCR beta CDR3 regions consisted of RNA transcripts. RT-PCR in the first round (using the HTBI primer set) targeted the TCR CDR3. TCRdb redid the calling of the multiplex PCR reads with MiXCR, one entry per CDR3 protein. The repertoire consists of more than 500,000 distinct CDR3 sequences, with 15% to 20% occurring once and the leading ten covering over 25%.

This TCR derives from a woman in her 30s with Graves' ophthalmopathy. The chain employs TRBV14 and TRBJ2-1; TRBD1 might be the D (5 bases). Source material: blood. The CDR3 nucleotides are TGTGCCAGCAGCCAAGACAGTTACAGGTACAATGAGCAGTTCTTC. Its translation: CASSQDSYRYNEQFF. Full variable domain (outside the CDR3, taken from reference TRBV14 and TRBJ2-1): EAGVTQFPSHSVIEKGQTVTLRCDPISGHDNLYWYRRVMGKEIKFLLHFVKESKQDESGMPNNRFLAERTGGTYSTLKVQPAELEDSGVYFCASSQDSYRYNEQFFGPGTRLTVL.